This T cell receptor (beta chain) was retrieved from a study of human T cells and chemical hapten exposure. Time point in this sample: pre-sensitization, week 0. Indicated treatment: therapeutic diphenylcyclopropenone sensitization with weekly scalp DPC. Each CDR3 protein gets one entry after TCRdb re-called the RACE reads with MiXCR. The sample has some 360,000 distinct CDR3 sequences, approximately 5.1% seen once. Trimming removed 7 bases at V and 3 bases at J, with 5 bases between. Germline values: CDR1 SGHDN, CDR2 FVKESK. The CDR3 is made up of 11 amino acids. The sequence derives from a woman aged 50 to 60 with alopecia areata. Some clones in this sample may be carry-over from other donors' samples. The chain links TRBV14 to TRBJ2-3; no firm D call. This specimen consisted of whole blood, obtained in connection with sensitization to the hapten diphenylcyclopropenone (DPC). Written as DNA, the CDR3 is TGTGCCAGCATCAGTACAGATACGCAGTATTTT. Translation gives CASISTDTQYF.